These 10 T cell receptor beta chains were all obtained from the same sample, sequenced in a study of siplizumab effects on memory and regulatory T cells. The protocol was immunoSEQ multiplex PCR, while the TCRdb copy is restricted to in-frame clones and leaves out a portion. The repertoire has roughly 97,000 clones, about 94% of them found once; the top ten carry 0.55% to 0.8%. The sample was Tregs sorted from blood. The receptors here all came from a human donor in good health.

The rearrangement links TRBV18 to TRBJ1-1; possibly TRBD1 for D (6 bases). CDR1 is KGHSH and CDR2 is LQKENI in the germline V gene. Trimming removed 1 base at V and 3 bases at J, with 9 bases between. CDR3 length equals 14 residues. CDR3 in amino acids: CASSPRDTDTEAFF. DNA for the CDR3: TGTGCCAGCTCACCACGGGACACAGACACTGAAGCTTTCTTT. Full variable domain (outside the CDR3, taken from reference TRBV18 and TRBJ1-1): NAGVMQNPRHLVRRRGQEARLRCSPMKGHSHVYWYRQLPEEGLKFMVYLQKENIIDESGMPKERFSAEFPKEGPSILRIQQVVRGDSAAYFCASSPRDTDTEAFFGQGTRLTVV.

The gene calls are TRBV5-1 and TRBJ2-4, with D perhaps matching TRBD2 (5 bases). This CDR3 contains 15 residues. Trimming stripped 2 bases from V and 1 base from J, with 10 bases between. CDR1 is SGHRS and CDR2 is YFSETQ in the germline V gene. The CDR3, as DNA: TGCGCCAGCAGCTTCGGGGTAGGGGCCAAAAACATTCAGTACTTC. Amino acid sequence: CASSFGVGAKNIQYF.

The chain uses TRBV5-1 and TRBJ2-7, with TRBD1 matching over 9 bases. Germline assignment: CDR1 SGHRS and CDR2 YFSETQ. The CDR3 totals 15 residues. With 4 bases clipped from V and 3 bases from J, the junction kept 8 bases outside the gene matches. The CDR3 region is CASSLTGTGNYEQYF. The CDR3 DNA reads as TGCGCCAGCAGCCTTACCGGGACAGGGAACTACGAGCAGTACTTC.

This clone has just a few counts. The chain couples TRBV29-1 to TRBJ1-1; D gene unclear. Trimming shortened V by 4 bases and J by 2 bases, and 5 bases separated the two germline ends. Germline V gene sequence: CDR1 SQVTM, CDR2 ANQGSEA. This CDR3 region has 11 residues. The CDR3 DNA follows: TGCAGCGTTGGAGACAACACTGAAGCTTTCTTT. It translates to CSVGDNTEAFF.

CDR3 protein: CASSDKTANTEAFF. The CDR3 DNA follows: TGTGCCAGCAGTGATAAGACAGCGAACACTGAAGCTTTCTTT. The chain links TRBV25-1 to TRBJ1-1; weak D call: TRBD1 (5 bases). V was trimmed by 3 bases and J by 1 base, leaving 9 bases between them. The CDR3 has 14 amino acids. CDR1 MGHDK and CDR2 SYGVNS come from the germline V gene.

The rearrangement joins TRBV5-4 to TRBJ2-5; weak D call: TRBD2 (6 bases). The CDR3 runs to 16 residues. Germline loops: CDR1 SGHNT, CDR2 YYREEE (reference sequence). The germline V and J ends were trimmed by 2 bases and 5 bases, with 19 bases remaining between them. The DNA for the CDR3 is TGTGCCAGCAGCTTAGGAGGGGCCGGGATGGACGAGACCCAGTACTTC. This sequence encodes CASSLGGAGMDETQYF.

About this clone itself: Additional DNA sequences in this sample encode the identical CDR3. The genes are TRBV20-1 and TRBJ2-3; D is uncertain. Germline V gene lookup returns CDR1 DFQATT and CDR2 SNEGSKA (reference sequence). The length of the CDR3 is 10 residues. Trimming pared 3 bases from V and 4 bases from J, leaving 2 bases between. CDR3 sequence (DNA): TGCAGTGCTAGTCCAGATACGCAGTATTTT. Translated: CSASPDTQYF.

This clone was found a few times. The chain combines TRBV11-3 with TRBJ2-1, with TRBD2 matching over 14 bases. The germline V gene has CDR1 SGHNT and CDR2 YENEEA. The CDR3 runs to 19 residues. Trimming removed 5 bases from V and 7 bases from J; junction bases left unmatched: 16. The DNA of the CDR3 is TGTGCCAGCAGCCCTAAGACTAGCGGGAGGGCCGTCCTATTTAATGAGCAGTTCTTC. Translation gives CASSPKTSGRAVLFNEQFF.

The chain couples TRBV9 to TRBJ1-5; 10 bases line up with TRBD1. This CDR3 contains 15 residues. The ends lost 3 bases at V and 4 bases at J; junction bases unmatched: 4. Germline V gives CDR1 SGDLS, CDR2 YYNGEE. CDR3 nucleotides: TGTGCCAGCAGCGCCGGGACAGGGGCTAATCAGCCCCAGCATTTT. This gives the protein CASSAGTGANQPQHF. Variable domain in full (rest from reference TRBV9 and TRBJ1-5): DSGVTQTPKHLITATGQRVTLRCSPRSGDLSVYWYQQSLDQGLQFLIQYYNGEERAKGNILERFSAQQFPDLHSELNLSSLELGDSALYFCASSAGTGANQPQHFGDGTRLSIL.

The chain is built from TRBV19 and TRBJ2-7; maybe TRBD1 (6 bases). Germline CDR1 and CDR2: LNHDA and SQIVND (reference sequence). The CDR3 consists of 14 residues. V dropped 6 bases and J dropped 3 bases, with 15 bases sitting between them. The CDR3 sequence is CASRRTALGYEQYF. Written as DNA, the CDR3 is TGTGCCAGTAGACGGACAGCACTCGGCTACGAGCAGTACTTC.